These T cell receptor beta chains were read from a single sample in a study of cytomegalovirus exposure and HLA in healthy donors. Data came from immunoSEQ multiplex PCR; TCRdb stores just in-frame clones and leaves some out. This sample has under 150,000 clones, with about 9.2% found just once. The sample consisted of PBMCs. The source of these receptors is a woman aged 40 to 50 in good health and CMV-seropositive. Both conserved end residues are part of each CDR3. Fields, in order: J gene, V gene, clone size, D gene, CDR3 DNA, CDR3 protein. The D gene is left open where the match is weak. Some rows have no size entry. The others give once, few or many, or a class for an expanded clone.

j_call: TRBJ2-3; v_call: TRBV27; clone_size: few; d_call: .; cdr3_nt: TGTGCCAGCAGTCCAGGGATCTCCACAGATACGCAGTATTTT; cdr3_aa: CASSPGISTDTQYF
j_call: TRBJ2-2; v_call: TRBV4-1; clone_size: .; d_call: TRBD2; cdr3_nt: TGCGCCAGCAGCCTCGGGGGGGGTAGCTCCGGGGAGCTGTTTTTT; cdr3_aa: CASSLGGGSSGELFF
j_call: TRBJ1-4; v_call: TRBV5-1; clone_size: .; d_call: .; cdr3_nt: TGCGCCAGCAGCTTTGGGGGGACTAATGAAAAACTGTTTTTT; cdr3_aa: CASSFGGTNEKLFF
j_call: TRBJ1-3; v_call: TRBV7-2; clone_size: few; d_call: TRBD1; cdr3_nt: TGTGCCAGCAGCTCCGACAGGGTCTCTGGAAACACCATATATTTT; cdr3_aa: CASSSDRVSGNTIYF
j_call: TRBJ2-2; v_call: TRBV19; clone_size: few; d_call: TRBD2; cdr3_nt: TGTGCCAGTAGTATTGGACGGGGGGGCACCGGGGAGCTGTTTTTT; cdr3_aa: CASSIGRGGTGELFF
j_call: TRBJ2-5; v_call: TRBV6-1; clone_size: few; d_call: TRBD1; cdr3_nt: TGTGCCAGCAGTGATCCGAACAGGGGGCCTCAAGAGACCCAGTACTTC; cdr3_aa: CASSDPNRGPQETQYF
j_call: TRBJ1-1; v_call: TRBV5-1; clone_size: few; d_call: TRBD1; cdr3_nt: TGCGCCAGCAGCTCGGGACAGGGAAGGACTGAAGCTTTCTTT; cdr3_aa: CASSSGQGRTEAFF
j_call: TRBJ1-2; v_call: TRBV19; clone_size: few; d_call: .; cdr3_nt: TGTGCCAGTAGTATAGGGGCTGGCTACACCTTC; cdr3_aa: CASSIGAGYTF
j_call: TRBJ2-3; v_call: TRBV5-1; clone_size: .; d_call: .; cdr3_nt: TGCGCCAGCACCCGGAGGGGCTTAACAGATACGCAGTATTTT; cdr3_aa: CASTRRGLTDTQYF
j_call: TRBJ1-6; v_call: TRBV2; clone_size: few; d_call: TRBD1; cdr3_nt: TGTGCCAGCAGTGAGGGCCCACAGGGGTTTCGCTCCTATAATTCACCCCTCCACTTT; cdr3_aa: CASSEGPQGFRSYNSPLHF
j_call: TRBJ1-1; v_call: TRBV7-9; clone_size: few; d_call: TRBD1; cdr3_nt: TGTGCCAGCAGCTTAGCGCCTCGCAGGGGGCAGTACACTGAAGCTTTCTTT; cdr3_aa: CASSLAPRRGQYTEAFF
j_call: TRBJ2-7; v_call: TRBV7-9; clone_size: .; d_call: TRBD1; cdr3_nt: TGTGCCAGCAGCTTAGCCTACAGGGGGGACGAGCAGTACTTC; cdr3_aa: CASSLAYRGDEQYF
j_call: TRBJ2-7; v_call: TRBV5-1; clone_size: .; d_call: TRBD2; cdr3_nt: TGCGCCAGCAGCTGGGACCTGACTAGCGGCCTCTCCTACGAGCAGTACTTC; cdr3_aa: CASSWDLTSGLSYEQYF
j_call: TRBJ2-7; v_call: TRBV4-1; clone_size: few; d_call: .; cdr3_nt: TGCGCCAGCAGCCAAGCCCTTAATCCGGGGTCCTACGAGCAGTACTTC; cdr3_aa: CASSQALNPGSYEQYF
j_call: TRBJ2-5; v_call: TRBV11-2; clone_size: few; d_call: TRBD2; cdr3_nt: TGTGCCAGCAGCCCACGCGGCGGGGCTAGCGGGGGAGAGACCCAGTACTTC; cdr3_aa: CASSPRGGASGGETQYF
j_call: TRBJ2-5; v_call: TRBV29-1; clone_size: few; d_call: TRBD2; cdr3_nt: TGCAGCGTTGAAGAAGGGCTAGCGGGGAACCAAGAGACCCAGTACTTC; cdr3_aa: CSVEEGLAGNQETQYF
j_call: TRBJ1-6; v_call: TRBV4-1; clone_size: .; d_call: .; cdr3_nt: TGCGCCAGCAGCTCAGGAGAAGAAGGCGGGGTTTCCTATAATTCACCCCTCCACTTT; cdr3_aa: CASSSGEEGGVSYNSPLHF
j_call: TRBJ2-7; v_call: TRBV27; clone_size: .; d_call: TRBD2; cdr3_nt: TGTGCCAGTACTAGCGGGGGATCTTACGAGCAGTACTTC; cdr3_aa: CASTSGGSYEQYF
j_call: TRBJ2-7; v_call: TRBV29-1; clone_size: .; d_call: TRBD2; cdr3_nt: TGCAGCGTTGAGGGAAGCAGCGGGGGGGTATACGAGCAGTACTTC; cdr3_aa: CSVEGSSGGVYEQYF
j_call: TRBJ2-2; v_call: TRBV11-2; clone_size: few; d_call: .; cdr3_nt: TGTGCCAGCAGCTTAGTAGCGACCCTGAACACCGGGGAGCTGTTTTTT; cdr3_aa: CASSLVATLNTGELFF
j_call: TRBJ1-3; v_call: TRBV18; clone_size: few; d_call: .; cdr3_nt: TGTGCCAGCTCACTAAAAAAGAGCTCTGGAAACACCATATATTTT; cdr3_aa: CASSLKKSSGNTIYF
j_call: TRBJ2-7; v_call: TRBV7-2; clone_size: .; d_call: .; cdr3_nt: TGTGCCAGCAGCTCCCCCGGGACTCTCGAGCAGTACTTC; cdr3_aa: CASSSPGTLEQYF
j_call: TRBJ1-1; v_call: TRBV5-6; clone_size: .; d_call: TRBD1; cdr3_nt: TGTGCCAGCAGCTCCCCGACAGGGTCATACACTGAAGCTTTCTTT; cdr3_aa: CASSSPTGSYTEAFF
j_call: TRBJ2-5; v_call: TRBV5-1; clone_size: .; d_call: .; cdr3_nt: TGCGCCAGCAGCGTTTTTGACAGCGAAGAGACCCAGTACTTC; cdr3_aa: CASSVFDSEETQYF
j_call: TRBJ1-6; v_call: TRBV2; clone_size: .; d_call: .; cdr3_nt: TGTGCCAGTATGGCAGGGATATCACCCCTCCACTTT; cdr3_aa: CASMAGISPLHF
j_call: TRBJ1-2; v_call: TRBV5-8; clone_size: few; d_call: TRBD1; cdr3_nt: TGTGCCAGCAGCTTGGAACTCAGGGGGAACTATGGCTACACCTTC; cdr3_aa: CASSLELRGNYGYTF
j_call: TRBJ2-7; v_call: TRBV6-1; clone_size: few; d_call: TRBD1; cdr3_nt: TGTGCCAGCACGGGACAGGGGGTCGACGAGCAGTACTTC; cdr3_aa: CASTGQGVDEQYF
j_call: TRBJ1-1; v_call: TRBV25-1; clone_size: few; d_call: .; cdr3_nt: TGTGCCAGCAGTGAACCCGACACACCTGAAGCTTTCTTT; cdr3_aa: CASSEPDTPEAFF
j_call: TRBJ2-3; v_call: TRBV5-1; clone_size: .; d_call: .; cdr3_nt: TGCGCCAGCAGCCCGGACACCACTAGCACAGATACGCAGTATTTT; cdr3_aa: CASSPDTTSTDTQYF
j_call: TRBJ1-3; v_call: TRBV7-6; clone_size: .; d_call: TRBD1; cdr3_nt: TGTGCCAGCAGCTTAGCTGGACAGGGGGTGTCTGGAAACACCATATATTTT; cdr3_aa: CASSLAGQGVSGNTIYF
j_call: TRBJ1-2; v_call: TRBV2; clone_size: few; d_call: .; cdr3_nt: TGTGCCAGCAGCCCGACAAACACCGCCTATGGCTACACCTTC; cdr3_aa: CASSPTNTAYGYTF
j_call: TRBJ1-2; v_call: TRBV7-2; clone_size: .; d_call: .; cdr3_nt: TGTGCCAGCAGCGCGGGGTTACGGTATGGCTACACCTTC; cdr3_aa: CASSAGLRYGYTF
j_call: TRBJ1-1; v_call: TRBV7-9; clone_size: few; d_call: .; cdr3_nt: TGTGCCAGCAGATCTCCGAGGGGACGCGGGGGCACTGAAGCTTTCTTT; cdr3_aa: CASRSPRGRGGTEAFF
j_call: TRBJ2-3; v_call: TRBV9; clone_size: .; d_call: .; cdr3_nt: TGTGCCAGCGGGGGGGCCGGGACAGATACGCAGTATTTT; cdr3_aa: CASGGAGTDTQYF
j_call: TRBJ2-7; v_call: TRBV25-1; clone_size: few; d_call: TRBD1; cdr3_nt: TGTGCCAGCAGTGCCGGGACAGGGGGATACGAGCAGTACTTC; cdr3_aa: CASSAGTGGYEQYF
j_call: TRBJ2-7; v_call: TRBV5-4; clone_size: .; d_call: .; cdr3_nt: TGTGCCAGCAGCACCCCGGGTGGGAGTCCTCCCTACGAGCAGTACTTC; cdr3_aa: CASSTPGGSPPYEQYF
j_call: TRBJ2-5; v_call: TRBV5-1; clone_size: .; d_call: .; cdr3_nt: TGCGCCAGCAGCTTGGCGGGGAGGGAGACCCAGTACTTC; cdr3_aa: CASSLAGRETQYF
j_call: TRBJ2-3; v_call: TRBV10-1; clone_size: few; d_call: .; cdr3_nt: TGCGCCAGCAGTGAGGCAGGCACAGATACGCAGTATTTT; cdr3_aa: CASSEAGTDTQYF
j_call: TRBJ1-4; v_call: TRBV9; clone_size: few; d_call: .; cdr3_nt: TGTGCCAGCAGCGTGAGTGGCGGTGAACTGTTTTTT; cdr3_aa: CASSVSGGELFF
j_call: TRBJ2-5; v_call: TRBV28; clone_size: few; d_call: TRBD1; cdr3_nt: TGTGCCAGCAGGGCCGGGACAGCGCTTTCGGAGACCCAGTACTTC; cdr3_aa: CASRAGTALSETQYF
j_call: TRBJ1-1; v_call: TRBV19; clone_size: .; d_call: .; cdr3_nt: TGTGCCAGTAGTATCGACAGTAACACTGAAGCTTTCTTT; cdr3_aa: CASSIDSNTEAFF
j_call: TRBJ1-5; v_call: TRBV6-1; clone_size: few; d_call: TRBD1; cdr3_nt: TGTGCCAGCAGTGAAAAACAGGGGGCCACTCAGCCCCAGCATTTT; cdr3_aa: CASSEKQGATQPQHF
j_call: TRBJ2-7; v_call: TRBV27; clone_size: .; d_call: .; cdr3_nt: TGTGCCAGCGCCAGGGAGGTCACCTACGAGCAGTACTTC; cdr3_aa: CASAREVTYEQYF
j_call: TRBJ2-5; v_call: TRBV2; clone_size: few; d_call: TRBD1; cdr3_nt: TGTGCCAGCCAACCCTTCCAGGGGGCAGAGACCCAGTACTTC; cdr3_aa: CASQPFQGAETQYF
j_call: TRBJ2-3; v_call: TRBV4-1; clone_size: .; d_call: TRBD2; cdr3_nt: TGCGCCAGCAGCCAAGATGGGCTAGCGGGGGGTCTCACAGATACGCAGTATTTT; cdr3_aa: CASSQDGLAGGLTDTQYF
j_call: TRBJ2-1; v_call: TRBV19; clone_size: .; d_call: .; cdr3_nt: TGTGCCAGTAGTATAGATGGCTCTGAGCAGTTCTTC; cdr3_aa: CASSIDGSEQFF
j_call: TRBJ2-7; v_call: TRBV18; clone_size: .; d_call: TRBD1; cdr3_nt: TGTGCCAGCTCACCAGGGACAGGGAACGAGCAGTACTTC; cdr3_aa: CASSPGTGNEQYF
j_call: TRBJ2-1; v_call: TRBV7-9; clone_size: many; d_call: .; cdr3_nt: TGTGCCAGCAGCCTCTTTTTAACAGACAGGGAGCAGTTCTTC; cdr3_aa: CASSLFLTDREQFF
j_call: TRBJ2-1; v_call: TRBV27; clone_size: .; d_call: TRBD2; cdr3_nt: TGTGCCAGCAGTTTAACTTACGGGGGGGATGAGCAGTTCTTC; cdr3_aa: CASSLTYGGDEQFF
j_call: TRBJ2-5; v_call: TRBV2; clone_size: few; d_call: .; cdr3_nt: TGTGCCAGCAGTGAAGCCCGATCCCGGGGGGAGACCCAGTACTTC; cdr3_aa: CASSEARSRGETQYF
j_call: TRBJ2-7; v_call: TRBV2; clone_size: few; d_call: TRBD1; cdr3_nt: TGTGCCAGCAGTGCCACAGGGGGGAGCTCCTACGAGCAGTACTTC; cdr3_aa: CASSATGGSSYEQYF
j_call: TRBJ2-1; v_call: TRBV5-1; clone_size: .; d_call: TRBD1; cdr3_nt: TGCGCCAGCAGCGCCGACAGGGCCTACAATGAGCAGTTCTTC; cdr3_aa: CASSADRAYNEQFF
j_call: TRBJ1-1; v_call: TRBV11-2; clone_size: few; d_call: .; cdr3_nt: TGTGCCAGCAGCTTGACACAGAACACTGAAGCTTTCTTT; cdr3_aa: CASSLTQNTEAFF
j_call: TRBJ2-7; v_call: TRBV7-8; clone_size: few; d_call: .; cdr3_nt: TGTGCCAGCAGCCGACGGGTCAGAGGCTACGAGCAGTACTTC; cdr3_aa: CASSRRVRGYEQYF
j_call: TRBJ2-1; v_call: TRBV5-4; clone_size: .; d_call: TRBD1; cdr3_nt: TGTGCCAGCAGCTCCCGGGACAGGGGGGTGCATGAGCAGTTCTTC; cdr3_aa: CASSSRDRGVHEQFF
j_call: TRBJ1-5; v_call: TRBV2; clone_size: .; d_call: TRBD1; cdr3_nt: TGTGCCAGCAGTGTCTCACGGACAGGTTATAGCAATCAGCCCCAGCATTTT; cdr3_aa: CASSVSRTGYSNQPQHF
j_call: TRBJ2-3; v_call: TRBV27; clone_size: .; d_call: TRBD2; cdr3_nt: TGTGCCAGCAGTTCAAGGACTAGCGGATACACAGATACGCAGTATTTT; cdr3_aa: CASSSRTSGYTDTQYF
j_call: TRBJ1-2; v_call: TRBV10-3; clone_size: .; d_call: .; cdr3_nt: TGTGCCATCAGTGAGGGTACAGGTTACGGCTACACCTTC; cdr3_aa: CAISEGTGYGYTF
j_call: TRBJ1-6; v_call: TRBV19; clone_size: .; d_call: .; cdr3_nt: TGTGCCAGTAGTATATGGGCGAGGGCAAAGTTTGGGGTAAATTCACCCCTCCACTTT; cdr3_aa: CASSIWARAKFGVNSPLHF